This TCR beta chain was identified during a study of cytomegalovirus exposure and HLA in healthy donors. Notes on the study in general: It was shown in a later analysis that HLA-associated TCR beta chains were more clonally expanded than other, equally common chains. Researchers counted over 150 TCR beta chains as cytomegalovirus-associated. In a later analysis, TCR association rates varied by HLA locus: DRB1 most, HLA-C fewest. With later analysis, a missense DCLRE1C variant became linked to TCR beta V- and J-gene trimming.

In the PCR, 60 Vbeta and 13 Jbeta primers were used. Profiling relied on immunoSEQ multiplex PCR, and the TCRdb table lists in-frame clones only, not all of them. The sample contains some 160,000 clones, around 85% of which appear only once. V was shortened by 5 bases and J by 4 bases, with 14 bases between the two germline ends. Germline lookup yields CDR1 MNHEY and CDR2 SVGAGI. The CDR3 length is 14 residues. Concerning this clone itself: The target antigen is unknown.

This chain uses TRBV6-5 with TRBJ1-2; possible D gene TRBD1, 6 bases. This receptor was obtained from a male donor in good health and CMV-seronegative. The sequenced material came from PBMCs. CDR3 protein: CASSDRQDFYGYTF. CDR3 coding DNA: TGTGCCAGCAGTGACCGACAGGATTTCTATGGCTACACCTTC.